These 6 T cell receptor beta chains came from one sample sequenced in a study of T cell changes during pregnancy in multiple sclerosis. The repertoire was sequenced with immunoSEQ multiplex PCR; TCRdb's copy has only in-frame clones and lacks some. The sample lists 100,000 or so clones; over 85% were seen once. Here the sequenced sample was peripheral blood, taken after pregnancy. The receptor set was obtained from a female donor with multiple sclerosis, enrolled in a pregnancy study.

In this sample, this clone turned up once. The chain has TRBV11-2 and TRBJ2-5; 7 bases agree with TRBD1. The CDR3 has 14 amino acids. The ends lost 5 bases at V and 1 base at J; junction bases unmatched: 4. From germline, CDR1 is SGHAT and CDR2 FQNNGV. The CDR3 loop reads CASSPDRTQETQYF. Written as DNA, the CDR3 is TGTGCCAGCAGCCCGGACAGGACCCAAGAGACCCAGTACTTC.

This clone was seen only once. This chain links TRBV12-5 with TRBJ1-5; 8 bases fit TRBD1. The CDR3 length is 17 residues. The germline V gene has CDR1 LGHNT and CDR2 FRNRAP. The J segment lost 4 bases and the V segment lost 2 bases, leaving 10 bases of the junction unmatched. CDR3 region: CASGLPLDRDSNQPQHF. In DNA, the CDR3 is TGTGCTAGTGGTTTGCCCTTGGACAGGGACTCTAATCAGCCCCAGCATTTT.

The rearrangement joins TRBV27 to TRBJ2-7, with D possibly being TRBD1 (5 bases). Trimming removed 0 bases from V and 0 bases from J, with 12 bases in between. The CDR3 sequence is 16 residues long. CDR1 MNHEY and CDR2 SMNVEV come from the germline V gene (reference sequence). The CDR3 here is CASSLSLGASSYEQYF. The CDR3 DNA sequence: TGTGCCAGCAGTTTATCCCTAGGGGCGAGCTCCTACGAGCAGTACTTC.

This chain links TRBV19 with TRBJ1-1; tentative D call: TRBD1 (5 bases). CDR1 is LNHDA and CDR2 is SQIVND in the germline V gene (reference sequence). Trimming removed 5 bases from V and 2 bases from J, with 9 bases in between. The CDR3 is made up of 13 amino acids. The CDR3 here is CASSWGGNTEAFF. The CDR3 nucleotides read TGTGCCAGTAGTTGGGGGGGAAACACTGAAGCTTTCTTT.

The chain carries TRBV7-2 and TRBJ1-2; TRBD1 matches 7 bases. Germline-derived CDR1 and CDR2 are SGHTA and FQGNSA. CDR3 length: 16 residues. V gave up 0 bases and J gave up 5 bases; unmatched junction bases: 9. The CDR3 region has the DNA TGTGCCAGCAGCTTAGCGCGTGGACAGGTTCAGTATGGCTACACCTTC. Amino acid sequence: CASSLARGQVQYGYTF.

CDR3 DNA: TGTGCCAGCAGCGGGGGGCCGGCTTCGACAGGGACCAAAAATGAGCAGTTCTTC. Translated: CASSGGPASTGTKNEQFF. This chain links TRBV9 with TRBJ2-1, with 7 bases matching TRBD1. V shed 3 bases and J 7 bases; nucleotides not matched to a gene: 19. This CDR3 comprises 18 residues. CDR1 SGDLS and CDR2 YYNGEE come from the germline V gene. The variable domain in full, completed from reference TRBV9 and TRBJ2-1, reads DSGVTQTPKHLITATGQRVTLRCSPRSGDLSVYWYQQSLDQGLQFLIQYYNGEERAKGNILERFSAQQFPDLHSELNLSSLELGDSALYFCASSGGPASTGTKNEQFFGPGTRLTVL.